This record concerns one TCR beta chain sequence. What it recognizes is unknown. The PCR ran on 60 Vbeta and 13 Jbeta primers. Method: immunoSEQ multiplex PCR; TCRdb's copy keeps in-frame clones and lacks some. The table has around 130,000 clones, just over 70% seen once; the top ten hold about 3%. This sample is part of a study of cytomegalovirus exposure and HLA in healthy donors. Study results and limitations: Trimming of TCR beta V- and J-genes showed a link, identified in a later analysis, to a missense DCLRE1C variant.

The sequenced sample consisted of PBMCs. The origin of this receptor is a woman in her fifties or sixties in good health and CMV-seropositive.

CDR3 protein: CASSYGLVYNEQFF. In DNA form, the CDR3 reads TGTGCCAGCAGTTACGGACTAGTATACAATGAGCAGTTCTTC. The chain links TRBV6-6 to TRBJ2-1, with TRBD2 matching 7 bases. The CDR3 covers 14 residues. V lost 2 bases, J lost 4 bases, and 2 bases stayed unmatched. Germline-derived CDR1 and CDR2 are MNHNY and SVGAGI (reference sequence).